This entry lists 27 T cell receptor beta chains sequenced from one sample in a study of T cells in Graves' hyperthyroidism and ophthalmopathy. TCR beta CDR3 regions were amplified from RNA. The HTBI set primed first-round TCR CDR3 RT-PCR. Each CDR3 protein is one row after TCRdb ran MiXCR on the multiplex PCR reads. The repertoire has a few hundred thousand distinct CDR3 sequences, roughly 15% of them found once; the top ten carry 30% to 35%. Sequencing used blood. The receptors here all came from a woman between 45 and 65 years old with Graves' hyperthyroidism that later progressed to Graves' ophthalmopathy.

Comment on this clonotype: Being one base from a much bigger clone, this may be a read error. Without the conserved terminal phenylalanine or tryptophan, this CDR3 likely stems from a read error. The chain is built from TRBV2 and TRBJ1-5; the match to TRBD1 covers 10 bases. Unmatched junction bases numbered 6, after V lost 6 bases and J lost 4 bases. This CDR3 is 15 amino acids long. From germline, CDR1 is SNHLY and CDR2 FYNNEI. CDR3 sequence: CASRPRQGANQPQHL. For the CDR3, the DNA is TGTGCCAGCAGGCCAAGACAGGGGGCGAATCAGCCCCAGCATCTT.

This clonotype was counted many times. The gene calls are TRBV28 and TRBJ2-3, with D maybe TRBD1 (6 bases). The CDR3 runs to 14 residues. Germline lookup yields CDR1 MDHEN and CDR2 SYDVKM. V shed 8 bases and J shed 0 bases, with 12 bases lying between them. The chain's CDR3 is CASGPQGSTDTQYF. Written as DNA, the CDR3 is TGTGCCAGCGGGCCACAGGGAAGCACAGATACGCAGTATTTT. The entire variable domain, with the rest obtained from reference TRBV28 and TRBJ2-3, is as follows: DVKVTQSSRYLVKRTGEKVFLECVQDMDHENMFWYRQDPGLGLRLIYFSYDVKMKEKGDIPEGYSVSREKKERFSLILESASTNQTSMYLCASGPQGSTDTQYFGPGTRLTVL.

J is TRBJ2-3 and V is TRBV30; 7 bases are a match to TRBD2. Germline values: CDR1 GTSNPN, CDR2 SVGIG (reference sequence). The CDR3 runs to 15 residues. J was trimmed by 4 bases and V by 0 bases; bases with no gene match: 7. The DNA of the CDR3 is TGTGCCTGGAGTGTACTGGCGGGAGCTTCAGATACGCAGTATTTT. Residues: CAWSVLAGASDTQYF.

This clonotype was seen once. The CDR3 sequence is CASSRGASGDEQFF. The CDR3 coding sequence is TGTGCCAGCAGCCGCGGGGCTAGCGGGGATGAGCAGTTCTTC. The genes are TRBV3-1 and TRBJ2-1; TRBD2 matches at 9 bases. The germline CDR1 and CDR2 sequences are LGHDT and YNNKEL (reference sequence). The CDR3 is 14 amino acids. The J segment lost 8 bases and the V segment lost 4 bases, leaving 6 bases of the junction unmatched.

This clonotype came up many times. The chain has TRBV2 and TRBJ2-3; the match to TRBD2 covers 8 bases. The germline V gene encodes CDR1 SNHLY and CDR2 FYNNEI. This CDR3 is 16 amino acids long. V shed 11 bases, J shed 1 base, and the junction held 14 bases outside the gene matches. The CDR3, as DNA: TGTGCCGGAAGGAGGGGTTTAGCGGGACGCACAGATACGCAGTATTTT. Amino acids: CAGRRGLAGRTDTQYF.

This clonotype has a count of ten or more. The chain links TRBV18 to TRBJ2-3; TRBD2 aligns across 7 bases. This CDR3 has 15 residues. The germline gives CDR1 KGHSH, CDR2 LQKENI. Trimming cost V 3 bases and J 5 bases; bases outside gene matches: 8. CDR3 sequence reads: CASSPTGAGRDTQYF. The DNA of the CDR3 is TGTGCCAGCTCACCGACGGGAGCGGGAAGAGATACGCAGTATTTT.

This clonotype has a handful of counts. The rearrangement uses TRBV7-2 and TRBJ2-7; the match to TRBD2 covers 13 bases. The CDR3 covers 15 residues. CDR1 SGHTA and CDR2 FQGNSA come from the germline V gene. The V segment lost 5 bases and the J segment 6 bases; nucleotides outside the gene matches: 7. CDR3 coding DNA: TGTGCCAGCAGCCGGACTAGCGGGAGTTTTTGCGAGCAGTACTTC. It encodes CASSRTSGSFCEQYF.

The chain links TRBV4-1 to TRBJ2-2; 10 nucleotides match TRBD2. After removal of 1 base from V and 7 bases from J, the junction contained 12 bases not matched to a gene. CDR3 length equals 18 residues. Germline V lookup: CDR1 MGHRA, CDR2 YSYEKL. The DNA of the CDR3 is TGCGCCAGCAGCCAAGGAGCGGGAGGGCATGTAAGAGGCGGGGAGCTGTTTTTT. Its translation is CASSQGAGGHVRGGELFF.

This clonotype was counted once. The chain carries TRBV28 and TRBJ2-1, with unresolved D. The CDR3 is 12 amino acids. CDR1 is MDHEN, CDR2 SYDVKM, per germline. Trimming removed 7 bases from V and 3 bases from J, with 7 bases in between. The CDR3 coding sequence is TGTGCCAGCATTGGCAGCTACAATGAGCAGTTCTTC. The encoded protein is CASIGSYNEQFF.

This clonotype has only a few counts. This chain joins TRBV28 and TRBJ1-5; a weak D match, TRBD1 (5 bases). The length of the CDR3 is 15 residues. The germline V gene has CDR1 MDHEN and CDR2 SYDVKM. Trimming cost V 6 bases and J 4 bases, with 16 bases left between them. The CDR3 protein is CASSRGTTTNQPQHF. CDR3 in DNA: TGTGCCAGCAGCCGGGGGACGACAACAAATCAGCCCCAGCATTTT. Looking up the rest from reference TRBV28 and TRBJ1-5 gives the full variable domain: DVKVTQSSRYLVKRTGEKVFLECVQDMDHENMFWYRQDPGLGLRLIYFSYDVKMKEKGDIPEGYSVSREKKERFSLILESASTNQTSMYLCASSRGTTTNQPQHFGDGTRLSIL.

This clonotype has at least ten counts. This sequence joins TRBV20-1 and TRBJ2-1, with no clear D. Germline CDR1 is DFQATT and CDR2 is SNEGSKA (reference sequence). Trimming stripped 3 bases from V and 10 bases from J, with 10 bases between. CDR3 length: 11 residues. The CDR3 spells CSASSGLEQFF. The CDR3 nucleotides read TGCAGTGCTAGTTCCGGGCTAGAGCAGTTCTTC.

This clonotype was observed at least ten times. The V gene is TRBV12-3 or TRBV12-4, the J gene TRBJ2-5, with D hard to call. This CDR3 is built from 13 residues. With 0 bases removed from V and 5 bases from J, the gap between germline ends came to 7 bases. The CDR3 DNA sequence: TGTGCCAGCAGTTTAGCTTCCCGGGAGACCCAGTACTTC. This sequence encodes CASSLASRETQYF.

The rearrangement uses TRBV20-1 and TRBJ2-3; 8 positions agree with TRBD1. Germline V lookup: CDR1 DFQATT, CDR2 SNEGSKA (reference sequence). The CDR3 totals 13 residues. The V and J ends lost 7 bases and 1 base, in that order; junction bases with no gene match: 4. Written as DNA, the CDR3 is TGCAGTGTTCTGGGACAGGGCACAGATACGCAGTATTTT. This translates into CSVLGQGTDTQYF.

This clonotype was counted a single time. The V call is TRBV7-3, the J call TRBJ1-2, with unresolved D. Trimming removed 5 bases from V and 3 bases from J, with 10 bases in between. The CDR3 has 13 residues. Germline V gives CDR1 SGHTA, CDR2 FQGTGA. The chain's CDR3 is CASSQDTDYGYTF. CDR3 DNA: TGTGCCAGCAGCCAAGACACTGACTATGGCTACACCTTC.

The chain carries TRBV29-1 and TRBJ1-2; 10 bases align to TRBD1. Unmatched junction bases numbered 10, after V lost 6 bases and J lost 3 bases. This CDR3 contains 15 residues. Germline loops: CDR1 SQVTM, CDR2 ANQGSEA. In DNA, the CDR3 is TGCAGCGTCCGGGACAGGGGACGCCTCGACTATGGCTACACCTTC. Protein: CSVRDRGRLDYGYTF.

This clonotype was detected ten times or more. CDR3 coding DNA: TGTGCCTGGAGTGTTTTCAGCAGCTACGAGCAGTACTTC. Translation: CAWSVFSSYEQYF. This rearrangement joins TRBV30 to TRBJ2-7; no clear D. The CDR3 extends over 13 amino acids. V lost 0 bases to trimming and J lost 3 bases, with 9 bases between them. Germline V gene data show CDR1 as GTSNPN and CDR2 as SVGIG (reference sequence).

This clonotype has a count of ten or more. The gene calls are TRBV20-1 and TRBJ2-1; possibly TRBD1 or TRBD2 for D (5 bases each). Germline V gene lookup returns CDR1 DFQATT and CDR2 SNEGSKA (reference sequence). V was trimmed by 3 bases and J by 8 bases, leaving 5 bases between them. The CDR3 is 10 residues long. The CDR3 coding sequence is TGCAGTGCTAGGGGGGATGAGCAGTTCTTC. Protein: CSARGDEQFF.

This clonotype was observed many times. V usage is TRBV20-1 and J usage is TRBJ2-5, with 12 bases lining up with TRBD2. The CDR3 runs 16 residues. In germline, CDR1 is DFQATT, CDR2 SNEGSKA (reference sequence). The J segment lost 4 bases and the V segment lost 6 bases, leaving 12 bases of the junction unmatched. The CDR3 coding sequence is TGCAGTGCCGCTATTCGACTAGCGGGAGTCGGAGAGACCCAGTACTTC. Protein sequence: CSAAIRLAGVGETQYF.

This clonotype has a handful of counts. A junction end diverges from the germline sequence, so it may reflect a read error. This chain uses TRBV10-3 with TRBJ1-2; no clear D. The CDR3 has 13 amino acids. Germline-derived CDR1 and CDR2 are ENHRY and SYGVKD. The CDR3 sequence: CAINEYGPLKYTF. In nucleotides, the CDR3 is TGTGCCATCAATGAGTATGGACCCTTGAAGTACACCTTC.

This clonotype appeared many times. The chain employs TRBV7-2 and TRBJ2-7, with D unclear. Germline V CDR1 and CDR2: SGHTA, FQGNSA. The CDR3 contains 15 residues. V lost 1 base and J 2 bases, leaving 12 bases between the germline ends. The CDR3: CASSLVTDGPYEQYF. CDR3 DNA: TGTGCCAGCAGCTTAGTGACTGATGGACCCTACGAGCAGTACTTC. The whole variable domain, remainder taken from reference TRBV7-2 and TRBJ2-7, is GAGVSQSPSNKVTEKGKDVELRCDPISGHTALYWYRQSLGQGLEFLIYFQGNSAPDKSGLPSDRFSAERTGGSVSTLTIQRTQQEDSAVYLCASSLVTDGPYEQYFGPGTRLTVT.

This clonotype was recorded at least ten times. This chain joins TRBV5-5 and TRBJ1-1, with D possibly TRBD1 on 6 matching bases. Trimming took off 4 bases at V and 1 base at J, with 8 bases between the two ends. CDR1 is SGHKS and CDR2 is YYEKEE in the germline V gene (reference sequence). This CDR3 region has 13 residues. CDR3 in DNA: TGTGCCAGCAGCACACAGGGGAACACTGAAGCTTTCTTT. Protein product: CASSTQGNTEAFF.

Regarding this clonotype: One end of the junction fails to match germline, which may point to a read error. The gene calls are TRBV7-2 and TRBJ1-4; no definite D call. The CDR3 length is 15 residues. Germline V gives CDR1 SGHTA, CDR2 FQGNSA. The CDR3 reads CASSQDVAESRKLFF. For the CDR3, the DNA is TGCGCCAGCAGCCAAGATGTGGCAGAGAGTCGCAAACTGTTTTTT.

This clonotype was seen more than once but under ten times. The chain is built from TRBV28 and TRBJ2-3; unclear D gene. This CDR3 is 18 amino acids long. Germline V gives CDR1 MDHEN, CDR2 SYDVKM. V lost 4 bases to trimming and J lost 4 bases, with 24 bases between them. The CDR3: CASSSPLHNFGPADTQYF. The CDR3 nucleotides read TGTGCCAGCAGTTCTCCCCTTCATAACTTTGGGCCCGCAGATACGCAGTATTTT.

This clonotype was counted only a few times. This chain uses TRBV9 with TRBJ2-7; 9 nucleotides line up with TRBD2. The CDR3 has 15 amino acids. With V trimmed by 0 bases and J by 4 bases, 5 bases remained unmatched. Germline values: CDR1 SGDLS, CDR2 YYNGEE. CDR3 DNA: TGTGCCAGCAGCGTAGGGGTAGCGGGAGTTTACGAGCAGTACTTC. Translating it yields CASSVGVAGVYEQYF.

The gene calls are TRBV3-1 and TRBJ2-3, with 8 bases lining up with TRBD2. Germline V lookup: CDR1 LGHDT, CDR2 YNNKEL (reference sequence). This CDR3 region has 18 residues. Trimming cost V 3 bases and J 4 bases; bases outside gene matches: 15. For the CDR3, the DNA is TGTGCCAGCAGCCACCGCAGGGCGAGCGGGGGAAGGGCAGATACGCAGTATTTT. This gives the protein CASSHRRASGGRADTQYF.

This chain uses TRBV6-9 with TRBJ2-7; D is unclear. Germline values: CDR1 MNHGY, CDR2 SVAAGI. With 3 bases removed from V and 3 bases from J, the gap between germline ends came to 9 bases. The CDR3 runs to 13 residues. In DNA form, the CDR3 reads TGTGCCAGCAGTTACGACAACTACTACGAGCAGTACTTC. It specifies CASSYDNYYEQYF.

In its sample, this clonotype was seen many times. The chain recombines TRBV30 with TRBJ2-7; possibly TRBD1 for D (6 bases). The V end was cut by 1 base, the J end by 3 bases, with 10 bases between. Germline lookup yields CDR1 GTSNPN and CDR2 SVGIG (reference sequence). The CDR3 totals 13 residues. This CDR3 is CAWSADSYYEQYF. The DNA of the CDR3 is TGTGCCTGGAGTGCGGACAGCTACTACGAGCAGTACTTC.